Listed below are T cell receptor beta chains from one sample, sequenced in a study of cytomegalovirus exposure and HLA in healthy donors. Method: immunoSEQ multiplex PCR; TCRdb's copy keeps in-frame clones and lacks some. The data hold about 220,000 clones, with 75% observed a single time. Sequencing input: PBMCs. These TCRs come from a woman aged 30 to 39 in good health and CMV-seronegative. Each CDR3 is given with its conserved first and last residue. A D gene is named only where the DNA matches it firmly. Clone size appears in some rows only: once, few, many, or a class for an expanded clone.

d_gene	j_gene	abundance	v_gene	CDR3nt	CDR3aa
TRBD1	TRBJ1-1	.	TRBV11-2	TGTGCCAGCAGCTTAGACCGGACAGGGCGCTGGAACACTGAAGCTTTCTTT	CASSLDRTGRWNTEAFF
.	TRBJ1-2	.	TRBV6-1	TGTGCCAGCAGCCCCGGGACTCGTCCCGACTATGGCTACACCTTC	CASSPGTRPDYGYTF
.	TRBJ1-1	.	TRBV11-3	TGTGCCAGCACCCAGGGTCCGACTGAAGCTTTCTTT	CASTQGPTEAFF
TRBD2	TRBJ2-1	few	TRBV7-2	TGTGCCAGCAGCTTTACGGGGGGGGCAGACGGGGGGTTCTTC	CASSFTGGADGGFF
TRBD2	TRBJ2-1	.	TRBV10-1	TGCGCCAGCAGTAACCCTGGGACTAGCGACTTAGGGCAGTTCTTC	CASSNPGTSDLGQFF
TRBD1	TRBJ2-5	.	TRBV18	TGTGCCAGCTCACCCACCGCGGACAGGCTTTTAAGACAAGAGACCCAGTACTTC	CASSPTADRLLRQETQYF
.	TRBJ1-3	.	TRBV25-1	TGTGCCAGCAGTGAGTACGGAACTAGTGGAAACACCATATATTTT	CASSEYGTSGNTIYF
.	TRBJ1-6	.	TRBV2	TGTGCCACCGGCAGGGCGCCAAATTCACCCCTCCACTTT	CATGRAPNSPLHF
.	TRBJ2-5	.	TRBV5-1	TGCGCCAGCAGCTTCCAGAACCAAGAGACCCAGTACTTC	CASSFQNQETQYF
.	TRBJ2-1	.	TRBV13	TGTGCCAGCAGCTTAGAGGCGGAGTACAATGAGCAGTTCTTC	CASSLEAEYNEQFF
.	TRBJ2-7	.	TRBV7-9	TGTGCCAGCAGCTCCCGGGACAAACCCTACGAGCAGTACTTC	CASSSRDKPYEQYF
.	TRBJ2-6	.	TRBV5-4	TGTGCCAGCACCGGGGCTGGGGCCAACGTCCTGACTTTC	CASTGAGANVLTF
.	TRBJ1-1	.	TRBV7-3	TGTGCCGGTCCCCAGACAGACTGGATGAACACTGAAGCTTTCTTT	CAGPQTDWMNTEAFF
.	TRBJ1-5	.	TRBV7-9	TGTGCCAGCAGCCTTAATAGCAATCAGCCCCAGCATTTT	CASSLNSNQPQHF
.	TRBJ1-1	.	TRBV11-2	TGTGCCAGCAGAAGTCTGGGGGGACGGAGGTGGACTGAAGCTTTCTTT	CASRSLGGRRWTEAFF
.	TRBJ1-1	.	TRBV5-1	TGCGCCAGCAGCTCCGGGCTGGGCGGGGACACTGAAGCTTTCTTT	CASSSGLGGDTEAFF
.	TRBJ1-3	.	TRBV19	TGTGCCAGTATGGGTCCGGGACACAACTCTGGAAACACCATATATTTT	CASMGPGHNSGNTIYF
TRBD1	TRBJ1-1	few	TRBV19	TGTGCCACGGGACAGGGGGAGAACACTGAAGCTTTCTTT	CATGQGENTEAFF
.	TRBJ2-5	once	TRBV21-1	TGTGCCAGCAGCATCCCCGGGACTAGGTTAGGGGAGACCCAGTACTTC	CASSIPGTRLGETQYF
.	TRBJ1-1	.	TRBV5-1	TGCGCCAGCAGCCCGACCGGACAGCCCCCCACTGAAGCTTTCTTT	CASSPTGQPPTEAFF
.	TRBJ2-1	.	TRBV27	TGTGCCAGCAGTTTAATGAGTTGGGCTGTTGGCAATGAGCAGTTCTTC	CASSLMSWAVGNEQFF
TRBD2	TRBJ2-2	.	TRBV7-2	TGTGCCAGCACAAAAAGACTAGCGGGGGGGCGTATAAGATCCGGGGAGCTGTTTTTT	CASTKRLAGGRIRSGELFF
.	TRBJ2-5	.	TRBV7-8	TGTGCCAGCAGCTTAGGATTGGGGACTGCCCAAGAGACCCAGTACTTC	CASSLGLGTAQETQYF
TRBD1	TRBJ1-6	.	TRBV30	TGTGCCTGGAGTACAGGGGTCGGTTCACCCCTCCACTTT	CAWSTGVGSPLHF
TRBD1	TRBJ2-7	.	TRBV6-5	TGTGCCAGCAGTTCAGGGACAGTATACCCCGGCGAGCAGTACTTC	CASSSGTVYPGEQYF
.	TRBJ1-1	.	TRBV5-1	TGCGCCAGCAGGCTTACAGGGAACACTGAAGCTTTCTTT	CASRLTGNTEAFF
TRBD1	TRBJ1-5	.	TRBV2	TGTGCCAGCGCAGCTCATACAGGGGGCAATCAGCCCCAGCATTTT	CASAAHTGGNQPQHF
TRBD1	TRBJ1-2	.	TRBV29-1	TGCAGCGTTGAATGGCGTAGTCGGGACAGGCCCTATGGCTACACCTTC	CSVEWRSRDRPYGYTF
.	TRBJ2-6	.	TRBV5-1	TGCGCCAGCAGCTCCACCAGGGTTGGGGCCAACGTCCTGACTTTT	CASSSTRVGANVLTF
.	TRBJ2-7	.	TRBV5-3	TGTGCCAGCAGCTCGTCGGACTATTACGAGCAGTACTTC	CASSSSDYYEQYF
TRBD2	TRBJ2-1	.	TRBV5-6	TGTGCCAGCAGCTCCGATTATAGCGGGAGGGCCTTGGATGAGCAGTTCTTC	CASSSDYSGRALDEQFF
TRBD2	TRBJ2-2	.	TRBV18	TGTGCCAGCTCACCGGGACTAGCGGGACTTTTGGGGGAGCTGTTTTTT	CASSPGLAGLLGELFF
TRBD2	TRBJ2-5	.	TRBV7-3	TGTGCCAGCAGCTTACGGGAGGGTGAGACCCAGTACTTC	CASSLREGETQYF
.	TRBJ2-5	once	TRBV5-1	TGCGCCAGCAGCCGCGCTTCAGGTATCCAAGAGACCCAGTACTTC	CASSRASGIQETQYF
.	TRBJ1-4	few	TRBV6-6	TGTGCCAGCAGAGCCGGGGAAAAACTGTTTTTT	CASRAGEKLFF
.	TRBJ1-1	.	TRBV2	TGTGCCAGCAGTAAACAAACTACGGACAGCCCGGGGGCTTTCTTT	CASSKQTTDSPGAFF
.	TRBJ1-2	.	TRBV30	TGTGCCTGGTTAGGTCTCGGGAATGGCTACACCTTC	CAWLGLGNGYTF
TRBD1	TRBJ1-2	.	TRBV19	TGTGCCAGTAGTCGGGACAGGGGCAACTATGGCTACACCTTC	CASSRDRGNYGYTF
.	TRBJ2-2	.	TRBV27	TGTGCCAGCAGCTTAGGAGCTGCGACCGGGGAGCTGTTTTTT	CASSLGAATGELFF
.	TRBJ2-2	.	TRBV30	TGTGCTTGGACAAGGGGGACGCAACTTAACGGGGAGCTGTTTTTT	CAWTRGTQLNGELFF
TRBD1	TRBJ2-7	.	TRBV10-2	TGCGCCAGCCGCAGACAGGGCCAATCCTACGAGCAGTACTTC	CASRRQGQSYEQYF
TRBD2	TRBJ2-1	.	TRBV7-2	TGTGTCAGCAGCTTGGTTAGTACGGGAGGTTCCTACAATGAGCAGTTCTTC	CVSSLVSTGGSYNEQFF
.	TRBJ2-7	.	TRBV6-5	TGTGCCAGCAGTTACTCTTCCCGCACTAGGTTCCACGAGCAGTACTTC	CASSYSSRTRFHEQYF
.	TRBJ2-1	.	TRBV6-1	TGTGCCAGCAGACCCACTAGTGGCAATGAGCAGTTCTTC	CASRPTSGNEQFF
.	TRBJ2-3	.	TRBV2	TGTGCCAGCAGTGAACCGACTAGTTCGGCAGATACGCAGTATTTT	CASSEPTSSADTQYF
.	TRBJ2-7	.	TRBV7-7	TGTGCTAGCAGCTTAGCGGTGGGGGCGTACGAGCAGTACTTC	CASSLAVGAYEQYF
TRBD2	TRBJ2-5	.	TRBV11-3	TGTGCCAGCAGCTTAGATTACCTAGCGGGACAAGAGACCCAGTACTTC	CASSLDYLAGQETQYF
.	TRBJ2-1	.	TRBV18	TGTGCCAGCTCGATGGACTATTACAATGAGCAGTTCTTC	CASSMDYYNEQFF
.	TRBJ2-2	.	TRBV2	TGTGCCAGCAGGGGACATACGAACACCGGGGAGCTGTTTTTT	CASRGHTNTGELFF
.	TRBJ2-1	.	TRBV6-5	TGTGCCAGCAGCGAATGGCTAGCGCGGGACAATGAGCAGTTCTTC	CASSEWLARDNEQFF
.	TRBJ2-6	.	TRBV15	TGTGCCACCAGCTCCACGACAGACTCTGGGGCCAACGTCCTGACTTTC	CATSSTTDSGANVLTF
TRBD1	TRBJ1-1	.	TRBV13	TGTGCCAGCAGCTCCGACAGGGGAACTGAAGCTTTCTTT	CASSSDRGTEAFF
.	TRBJ2-7	.	TRBV6-1	TGTGCCAGCCCTGGCGGGACCTTGTCGACCTACGAGCAGTACTTC	CASPGGTLSTYEQYF
TRBD1	TRBJ1-1	.	TRBV29-1	TGCAGCGTTGATGGTAAGGGGGCTGTCACTGAAGCTTTCTTT	CSVDGKGAVTEAFF
TRBD1	TRBJ2-3	.	TRBV10-1	TGCGCCAGCGCCCCGGGACAGGGGGTTCCCTTCACAGATACGCAGTATTTT	CASAPGQGVPFTDTQYF
TRBD1	TRBJ1-3	few	TRBV19	TGTGCCAGTAGTGGTCCGAGGACAGGGGAAGGAAACACCATATATTTT	CASSGPRTGEGNTIYF
TRBD2	TRBJ2-1	.	TRBV5-1	TGCGCCAGCAGCGTCTCTAGCGGGCCCGTGATCTCCTACAATGAGCAGTTCTTC	CASSVSSGPVISYNEQFF